Each of the 32 T cell receptor beta chains below was sequenced from the same sample in a study of T cell changes during pregnancy in multiple sclerosis. Some clones are missing from TCRdb's copy, which holds only in-frame ones; the method was immunoSEQ multiplex PCR. The sample lists fewer than 80,000 clones, about 91% occurring once. The source was CD4+ T cells from peripheral blood mononuclear cells, collected in the third trimester of pregnancy. All receptors derive from a female donor in good health, enrolled as a control in a pregnancy study.

The rearrangement links TRBV6-6 to TRBJ2-1, with D possibly matching TRBD2 (5 bases). Germline assignment: CDR1 MNHNY and CDR2 SVGAGI (reference sequence). This CDR3 contains 14 residues. Between the trimmed V and J ends, which lost 0 bases and 8 bases, there was a span of 11 bases. Written as DNA, the CDR3 is TGTGCCAGCAGTTACTCGCACAGCGGCGATGAGCAGTTCTTC. Its translation: CASSYSHSGDEQFF.

The chain has TRBV7-2 and TRBJ1-5; 7 nucleotides agree with TRBD1. CDR1 and CDR2 from the germline V gene are SGHTA and FQGNSA. CDR3 length: 12 amino acids. J was trimmed by 5 bases and V by 7 bases; bases with no gene match: 2. CDR3 sequence (DNA): TGTGCCAGCAAAACAGGGGATCAGCCCCAGCATTTT. The encoded protein is CASKTGDQPQHF.

CDR3 region: CASRGPGANVLTF. The CDR3 DNA follows: TGTGCCAGCAGGGGGCCAGGGGCCAACGTCCTGACTTTC. The chain uses TRBV27 and TRBJ2-6; maybe TRBD1 (5 bases). Germline-derived CDR1 and CDR2 are MNHEY and SMNVEV (reference sequence). The CDR3 is 13 residues long. V lost 6 bases to trimming and J lost 4 bases, with 7 bases between them.

The rearrangement links TRBV6-5 to TRBJ1-1, with TRBD1 as a possible D gene (6 bases). Germline CDR1 reads MNHEY; CDR2 reads SVGAGI. The CDR3 has 14 residues. V was clipped by 7 bases and J by 6 bases, with 18 bases between them. CDR3 nucleotides: TGTGCCAGCATCAAGAGGGGGGGGGAGGCTGAAGCTTTCTTT. Translation: CASIKRGGEAEAFF.

This chain connects TRBV7-9 to TRBJ1-2; D might be TRBD1 (6 bases). The CDR3 length is 15 residues. With 1 base removed from V and 4 bases from J, the gap between germline ends came to 13 bases. From germline, CDR1 is SEHNR and CDR2 FQNEAQ (reference sequence). The CDR3 protein is CASSLGQAGVYGYTF. CDR3 DNA: TGTGCCAGCAGCTTAGGCCAGGCAGGGGTCTATGGCTACACCTTC.

The chain joins TRBV5-1 to TRBJ2-2, with D possibly being TRBD1 (6 bases). This CDR3 has 13 amino acids. Germline CDR1 SGHRS, CDR2 YFSETQ. The ends were cut back, 3 bases at V and 6 bases at J, with 9 bases in the middle. The CDR3 here is CASSSQGPGELFF. DNA for the CDR3: TGCGCCAGCAGCTCACAGGGACCCGGGGAGCTGTTTTTT. Full variable domain (outside the CDR3, taken from reference TRBV5-1 and TRBJ2-2): KAGVTQTPRYLIKTRGQQVTLSCSPISGHRSVSWYQQTPGQGLQFLFEYFSETQRNKGNFPGRFSGRQFSNSRSEMNVSTLELGDSALYLCASSSQGPGELFFGEGSRLTVL.

Comment on this clone: This sample includes further DNA sequences coding for the same CDR3. The chain is built from TRBV6-5 and TRBJ2-5; 11 nucleotides align to TRBD1. J gave up 4 bases and V 2 bases, and 0 bases lay outside the gene matches. This CDR3 is built from 14 residues. Germline V gene data show CDR1 as MNHEY and CDR2 as SVGAGI. CDR3: CASSYGTGGETQYF. In nucleotides, the CDR3 is TGTGCCAGCAGTTACGGGACAGGGGGAGAGACCCAGTACTTC.

V and J are TRBV4-1 and TRBJ1-5, with 12 bases identical to TRBD1. This CDR3 is built from 19 residues. The ends lost 1 base at V and 6 bases at J; junction bases unmatched: 13. CDR1 is MGHRA, CDR2 YSYEKL, per germline. DNA of the CDR3: TGCGCCAGCAGCCAAGCGTACCCGGGACAGGGGGCAGGCAGTCAGCCCCAGCATTTT. Protein product: CASSQAYPGQGAGSQPQHF.

The gene calls are TRBV2 and TRBJ2-3, with TRBD1 as a possible D gene (7 bases). Trimming left V 10 bases short and J 1 base short, with 15 bases between. The CDR3 covers 14 residues. CDR1 is SNHLY and CDR2 is FYNNEI in the germline V gene. Written as DNA, the CDR3 is TGTGCCACCATAGACAGGGAGGGCACAGATACGCAGTATTTT. Translation: CATIDREGTDTQYF.

This clone was recorded only once. The V call is TRBV23-1, the J call TRBJ2-3; TRBD2 is a possible D gene (6 bases). TRBV23-1 is placed among ORFs of uncertain function. V was pared by 4 bases and J by 2 bases, with 16 bases between. This CDR3 contains 16 residues. CDR3 in DNA: TGCGCCAGCAGTCGAGGGGAGGTAGGGTTCACAGATACGCAGTATTTT. It translates to CASSRGEVGFTDTQYF.

This clone was seen more than once but under ten times. The chain uses TRBV9 and TRBJ1-1; weak D call: TRBD1 (6 bases). CDR3 size: 14 residues. Looked up from germline, CDR1 is SGDLS and CDR2 is YYNGEE. V dropped 4 bases and J dropped 1 base, with 11 bases sitting between them. The CDR3 bases are TGTGCCAGCAGCACCGACAGGTGGAACACTGAAGCTTTCTTT. Translation: CASSTDRWNTEAFF.

This rearrangement joins TRBV6-5 to TRBJ1-5; D may be TRBD1 (6 bases). The CDR3 loop spans 15 amino acids. The V gene's germline CDR1 is MNHEY and CDR2 SVGAGI. Trimming removed 4 bases from V and 5 bases from J, with 15 bases in between. This chain's CDR3 is CASSSSAGVDQPQHF. CDR3 coding DNA: TGTGCCAGCAGTTCAAGTGCAGGGGTGGATCAGCCCCAGCATTTT.

The V gene is TRBV7-9, the J gene TRBJ1-1; perhaps TRBD1 as D (5 bases). There are 15 residues in the CDR3. V was clipped by 4 bases and J by 0 bases, with 12 bases between them. Germline values: CDR1 SEHNR, CDR2 FQNEAQ (reference sequence). Here the CDR3 reads CASSWSTALNTEAFF. CDR3 bases: TGTGCCAGCAGCTGGTCGACAGCTTTGAACACTGAAGCTTTCTTT.

J is TRBJ1-1 and V is TRBV6-6; 7 nucleotides agree with TRBD1. The CDR3 runs to 16 residues. Germline CDR1 reads MNHNY; CDR2 reads SVGAGI (reference sequence). V lost 6 bases and J lost 1; bases outside the gene matches: 11. DNA of the CDR3: TGTGCCAGCAGCCCTCCTATGGGGGACAGGAACACTGAAGCTTTCTTT. It codes for CASSPPMGDRNTEAFF.

The J gene is TRBJ1-2, the V gene TRBV7-3; D unresolved. There are 13 residues in the CDR3. Per germline, CDR1 SGHTA and CDR2 FQGTGA. Between the trimmed V and J ends, which lost 4 bases and 0 bases, there was a span of 6 bases. The CDR3 DNA reads TGTGCCAGCAGCTACCGAGCTAACTATGGCTACACCTTC. Its protein is CASSYRANYGYTF.

The rearrangement uses TRBV19 and TRBJ1-1, with TRBD1 as a possible D gene (5 bases). The germline CDR1 and CDR2 sequences are LNHDA and SQIVND (reference sequence). V lost 5 bases and J 3 bases, leaving 19 bases between the germline ends. The CDR3 is 16 residues long. CDR3 amino acids: CASSVTGEKGYTEAFF. DNA of the CDR3: TGTGCCAGTAGTGTCACAGGTGAAAAAGGATACACTGAAGCTTTCTTT.

This chain connects TRBV11-3 to TRBJ2-2, with 10 bases matching TRBD1. Germline V gives CDR1 SGHNT, CDR2 YENEEA. The V gene end was trimmed by 5 bases and the J gene end by 4 bases; junction bases not matched to a gene: 7. The CDR3 is 16 amino acids. In DNA form, the CDR3 reads TGTGCCAGCAGCCTGAGACAGGGGGCGAGCACCGGGGAGCTGTTTTTT. Translation gives CASSLRQGASTGELFF.

The chain combines TRBV28 with TRBJ2-1, with TRBD2 matching 7 bases. V trimming: 3 bases; J trimming: 7 bases; junction bases outside the gene matches: 9. There are 15 residues in the CDR3. Germline V CDR1 and CDR2: MDHEN, SYDVKM. DNA of the CDR3: TGTGCCAGCAGTTTTCTTCGGACTAGTAAGAATGAGCAGTTCTTC. This codes for CASSFLRTSKNEQFF.

This rearrangement joins TRBV7-2 to TRBJ2-5, with 7 nucleotides matching TRBD2. Germline V gene sequence: CDR1 SGHTA, CDR2 FQGNSA. V lost 2 bases, J lost 2 bases, and 5 bases stayed unmatched. The CDR3 has 15 amino acids. The CDR3 sequence: CASSLNRGVQETQYF. The CDR3 nucleotides read TGTGCCAGCAGCTTAAATCGGGGGGTGCAAGAGACCCAGTACTTC.

The gene calls are TRBV9 and TRBJ2-2, with a possible D match to TRBD1 (6 bases). The CDR3 loop spans 16 amino acids. Trimming pared 4 bases from V and 2 bases from J, leaving 15 bases between. Germline V gene data show CDR1 as SGDLS and CDR2 as YYNGEE. CDR3 loop: CASSPRQDRNTGELFF. The CDR3 bases are TGTGCCAGCAGCCCCCGACAGGACCGAAACACCGGGGAGCTGTTTTTT.

V gene TRBV18 combines with J gene TRBJ2-3; D unclear. Trimming removed 3 bases at V and 6 bases at J, with 22 bases between. CDR1 KGHSH and CDR2 LQKENI come from the germline V gene. CDR3 length equals 17 residues. This CDR3 is CASSPISGTESFDTQYF. CDR3 nucleotides: TGTGCCAGCTCACCTATATCTGGCACAGAGAGTTTTGATACGCAGTATTTT.

V and J are TRBV18 and TRBJ1-3; no definite D call. Germline CDR1 reads KGHSH; CDR2 reads LQKENI. V was pared by 1 base and J by 0 bases, with 19 bases between. The CDR3 consists of 19 residues. CDR3 DNA: TGTGCCAGCTCACCACGGGCTCAAACATCAGTGCCCTCTGGAAACACCATATATTTT. Encoded protein: CASSPRAQTSVPSGNTIYF.

The chain combines TRBV28 with TRBJ2-5; D not certain. From germline, CDR1 is MDHEN and CDR2 SYDVKM. Trimming pared 6 bases from V and 2 bases from J, leaving 22 bases between. This CDR3 has 17 residues. The chain's CDR3 is CASRTQDSKYGQETQYF. The CDR3 nucleotides are TGTGCCAGCAGAACCCAAGACTCAAAGTATGGACAAGAGACCCAGTACTTC.

The J gene is TRBJ2-7, the V gene TRBV9; a possible D gene is TRBD1 (5 bases). Germline CDR1 reads SGDLS; CDR2 reads YYNGEE. The V gene lost 3 bases and the J gene lost 2 bases, with 6 bases spanning the gap. The CDR3 has 12 amino acids. The CDR3, as DNA: TGTGCCAGCAGCGAGGACACCTACGAGCAGTACTTC. Translation: CASSEDTYEQYF.

The V and J genes are TRBV10-3 and TRBJ2-1; 7 bases are a match to TRBD2. Trimming cost V 5 bases and J 5 bases; bases outside gene matches: 15. In germline, CDR1 is ENHRY, CDR2 SYGVKD. The CDR3 spans 17 residues. CDR3 DNA sequence: TGTGCCATCAGTAGGACTAGGCCACTGTCAACCAACAATGAGCAGTTCTTC. It specifies CAISRTRPLSTNNEQFF.

The chain carries TRBV5-4 and TRBJ1-4; D unresolved. Germline V gene lookup returns CDR1 SGHNT and CDR2 YYREEE (reference sequence). V dropped 0 bases and J dropped 3 bases, with 6 bases sitting between them. The CDR3 totals 14 residues. CDR3 DNA: TGTGCCAGCAGCTTGGAATCTGCTAATGAAAAACTGTTTTTT. Encoded protein: CASSLESANEKLFF.

V gene TRBV2 combines with J gene TRBJ2-3; D possibly corresponds to TRBD1 (5 bases). CDR1 SNHLY and CDR2 FYNNEI come from the germline V gene. The CDR3 has 16 amino acids. V lost 4 bases to trimming and J lost 1 base, with 15 bases between them. The CDR3 region is CASSGTNDDRTDTQYF. CDR3 in DNA: TGTGCCAGCAGTGGGACAAACGATGACCGCACAGATACGCAGTATTTT.

This chain uses TRBV11-3 with TRBJ2-3; D is unresolved. Germline V CDR1 and CDR2: SGHNT, YENEEA. The CDR3 length is 12 residues. V lost 4 bases and J lost 6, with 8 bases in between. This chain's CDR3 is CASSSTRDTQYF. The CDR3, as DNA: TGTGCCAGCAGCTCAACTCGGGATACGCAGTATTTT. The full variable domain, in which reference TRBV11-3 and TRBJ2-3 provide the parts outside the CDR3, is EAGVVQSPRYKIIEKKQPVAFWCNPISGHNTLYWYLQNLGQGPELLIRYENEEAVDDSQLPKDRFSAERLKGVDSTLKIQPAELGDSAVYLCASSSTRDTQYFGPGTRLTVL.

The V and J genes are TRBV9 and TRBJ1-4; D perhaps matches TRBD1 (6 bases). Germline assignment: CDR1 SGDLS and CDR2 YYNGEE. This CDR3 spans 18 amino acids. Trimming cost V 4 bases and J 0 bases, with 19 bases left between them. The CDR3 DNA reads as TGTGCCAGCAGCCCCCTTGGAGCGGGGGGCACAACTAATGAAAAACTGTTTTTT. This encodes CASSPLGAGGTTNEKLFF. Looking up the rest from reference TRBV9 and TRBJ1-4 gives the full variable domain: DSGVTQTPKHLITATGQRVTLRCSPRSGDLSVYWYQQSLDQGLQFLIQYYNGEERAKGNILERFSAQQFPDLHSELNLSSLELGDSALYFCASSPLGAGGTTNEKLFFGSGTQLSVL.

The gene calls are TRBV10-3 and TRBJ2-1; 9 bases map to TRBD2. V dropped 7 bases and J dropped 6; count of bases not matched to a gene: 10. This CDR3 contains 15 residues. Germline loops: CDR1 ENHRY, CDR2 SYGVKD. CDR3 in amino acids: CAITSRGGPANEQFF. CDR3 in DNA: TGTGCCATCACGTCGCGGGGGGGCCCAGCCAATGAGCAGTTCTTC.

The chain has TRBV7-9 and TRBJ2-7; 12 positions match TRBD1. CDR3 length: 15 residues. V lost 6 bases, J lost 5 bases, and 8 bases stayed unmatched. Per the germline V gene, CDR1 is SEHNR and CDR2 is FQNEAQ (reference sequence). The CDR3 region is CASRATGTGGDEQYF. The CDR3 DNA reads as TGTGCCAGCAGGGCGACCGGGACAGGGGGCGACGAGCAGTACTTC.

V gene TRBV18 combines with J gene TRBJ1-4; TRBD1 matches at 7 bases. The V gene's germline CDR1 is KGHSH and CDR2 LQKENI. The CDR3 loop spans 16 amino acids. Germline trimming cut 0 bases from V and 4 bases from J; bases unmatched to any gene: 5. In DNA, the CDR3 is TGTGCCAGCTCACCACCCACAGGGGAGCGTAATGAAAAACTGTTTTTT. It yields the protein CASSPPTGERNEKLFF.